This record concerns one T cell receptor beta chain sequence. Its specificity is unknown. This sample was taken from a study of T cells in localized non-small cell lung cancer. Study results and limitations: Among the top 100 tumor clones, a median around 57 appeared in adjacent lung.

The CDR3 is 14 residues long. V shed 3 bases and J shed 5 bases, with 12 bases lying between them. The germline CDR1 and CDR2 sequences are SGHRS and YFSETQ. Libraries were prepared by immunoSEQ multiplex PCR; TCRdb keeps only in-frame clonotypes and omits some of them. Of roughly 40,000 clones detected, around 90% appear once; the ten largest clones hold about 2.5%. The source material was peripheral blood, sampled before any cancer treatment. V and J are TRBV5-1 and TRBJ2-1; D might be TRBD2 (6 bases). The source of this sequence is a woman aged 40 to 75 with stage I lung adenocarcinoma. CDR3: CASSSGTPDNEQFF. The DNA for the CDR3 is TGCGCCAGCAGCTCCGGGACTCCTGACAATGAGCAGTTCTTC.